Sequencing of this T cell receptor beta chain was carried out in a study of CD8+ T cells in alopecia areata. Broader study findings: Persistence in scalp and blood during tofacitinib was observed for many expanded lesional clones. Scalp clonality dropped significantly under tofacitinib, as did expanded CD8+ top-100 clones.

Note on this clone: What it binds is unknown.

Germline V gives CDR1 SNHLY, CDR2 FYNNEI. V dropped 10 bases and J dropped 4 bases, with 10 bases sitting between them. The CDR3 spans 11 residues. The sequencing template was cDNA reverse transcribed from extracted RNA. Assay: immunoSEQ multiplex PCR; the TCRdb copy retains only in-frame clones and omits some. This sample has roughly 98,000 clones, with 60% to 75% found just once. Treatment in this sample: oral pan-JAK inhibitor, 5-10 mg twice daily. This receptor was taken from a human donor with alopecia areata. The rearrangement joins TRBV2 to TRBJ1-2; D is unresolved. Sample: CD8+ T cells sorted from blood, taken at week 4, from a patient treated with tofacitinib. The CDR3 DNA reads as TGTGCCACTCCGTGGGGCTATGGCTACACCTTC. It is translated as CATPWGYGYTF. Filled out from reference TRBV2 and TRBJ1-2, the complete variable domain reads EPEVTQTPSHQVTQMGQEVILRCVPISNHLYFYWYRQILGQKVEFLVSFYNNEISEKSEIFDDQFSVERPDGSNFTLKIRSTKLEDSAMYFCATPWGYGYTFGSGTRLTVV.